This T cell receptor beta chain was identified in a study of blood T cell repertoires in COVID-19. Looking at the study overall: Acute and convalescent COVID-19 specimens originated in the United States, Italy and Spain. PBMCs, B-cell-depleted T cells, or T cells were the source of the cDNA or gDNA that made up the material.

Methods used by the authors: Amplified reference gene primers provided the basis for estimating nucleated cell counts. The table came from immunoSEQ multiplex PCR; TCRdb's copy has only in-frame clones and leaves some out. V, J and clone size reflect that table, while D and trimming were determined from the DNA. The data hold about 86,000 clones, with 87% observed a single time. J gave up 5 bases and V 2 bases, and 4 bases lay outside the gene matches. The length of the CDR3 is 15 residues. Germline V gene data show CDR1 as GTSNPN and CDR2 as SVGIG (reference sequence). The rearrangement uses TRBV30 and TRBJ1-6, with 9 bases lining up with TRBD1. The source is a human donor in a cohort sampled during active COVID-19. Sequenced: peripheral blood. Here the CDR3 reads CAWSPRTGDNSPLHF. CDR3 coding DNA: TGTGCCTGGAGTCCACGGACAGGGGATAATTCACCCCTCCACTTT. The complete variable domain, with remaining parts taken from reference TRBV30 and TRBJ1-6, reads SQTIHQWPATLVQPVGSPLSLECTVEGTSNPNLYWYRQAAGRGLQLLFYSVGIGQISSEVPQNLSASRPQDRQFILSSKKLLLSDSGFYLCAWSPRTGDNSPLHFGNGTRLTVT.